This T cell receptor beta chain was captured in a study of control samples from healthy donors and cancer patients. This table comes from immunoSEQ multiplex PCR, and its TCRdb copy is limited to in-frame clones, with some not included. The data show 110,000 or so clones, just under 90% seen once. Deletions cut 7 bases from V and 10 bases from J, with 11 bases between. This CDR3 has 12 residues. CDR1 is MDHEN, CDR2 SYDVKM, per germline. This TCR came from a man between 25 and 39 years old in good health. The rearrangement joins TRBV28 to TRBJ1-6; D not resolved. The sequenced material came from blood. CDR3 loop: CASTSRASPLHF. The CDR3 DNA follows: TGTGCCAGCACTTCGAGGGCCTCACCCCTCCACTTT.